This T cell receptor (beta chain) emerged from a study of T-cell reconstitution after alpha-beta-depleted transplantation in children. V dropped 2 bases and J dropped 6 bases, with 20 bases sitting between them. The CDR3 has 16 amino acids. Germline values: CDR1 SGDLS, CDR2 YYNGEE. For TCRbeta, the library was prepared with unique molecular identifiers. TCRdb recomputed calls from the PCR reads with MiXCR, one row per CDR3 protein. The table has some 500,000 distinct CDR3 sequences, about 16% seen once. This chain joins TRBV9 and TRBJ1-2; D not resolved. This receptor was taken from a human donor who donated a stem cell graft to a child with acute lymphoblastic leukemia. Sequenced material: PBMCs from the stem cell graft donor, taken from the stem cell graft. The CDR3 spells CASSVGDTGAVDGYTF. DNA of the CDR3: TGTGCCAGCAGCGTTGGTGACACCGGTGCAGTGGATGGCTACACCTTC.